The 26 T cell receptor beta chains below come from one sample, sequenced in a study of CXCR3-negative and CXCR3-positive naive CD8 T cells. UMI labels and 5' RACE were used to prepare the TRB cDNA libraries. With the 5' RACE reads reprocessed, TCRdb shows one record per CDR3 protein and no DNA. The sample includes 100,000 to 150,000 distinct CDR3 sequences. Material: naive CXCR3- CD8+ T cells from blood. Documented subset: CD45RO-CCR7+CD27+CD95- naive CD8+ T cells lacking CXCR3 (TNR3-). The receptor set was obtained from a human donor in good health. Some clones in this sample may be carry-over from other donors' samples.

The chain combines TRBV4-2 with TRBJ2-7. CDR1 LGHNA and CDR2 YNFKEQ come from the germline V gene. This CDR3 contains 15 residues. The chain's CDR3 is CASSQEPGIPYEQYF.

This rearrangement joins TRBV19 to TRBJ1-2. Germline V gene sequence: CDR1 LNHDA, CDR2 SQIVND (reference sequence). The length of the CDR3 is 13 residues. The chain's CDR3 is CASSKDLNYGYTF.

The chain joins TRBV30 to TRBJ1-2; the TCRdb D gene call, TRBD1, has no DNA to confirm it. Germline V gene sequence: CDR1 GTSNPN, CDR2 SVGIG (reference sequence). This CDR3 spans 14 amino acids. CDR3 region: CASRQQTGDYGYTF. Supplemented by reference TRBV30 and TRBJ1-2, the full variable domain reads SQTIHQWPATLVQPVGSPLSLECTVEGTSNPNLYWYRQAAGRGLQLLFYSVGIGQISSEVPQNLSASRPQDRQFILSSKKLLLSDSGFYLCASRQQTGDYGYTFGSGTRLTVV.

The J gene is TRBJ1-1, the V gene TRBV5-1; no DNA is available, so the TRBD1 call from TCRdb remains unchecked. The CDR3 has 17 amino acids. Germline assignment: CDR1 SGHRS and CDR2 YFSETQ. CDR3 loop: CASSGRSGSHGNTEAFF. The full variable domain, rest sourced from reference TRBV5-1 and TRBJ1-1, is KAGVTQTPRYLIKTRGQQVTLSCSPISGHRSVSWYQQTPGQGLQFLFEYFSETQRNKGNFPGRFSGRQFSNSRSEMNVSTLELGDSALYLCASSGRSGSHGNTEAFFGQGTRLTVV.

The rearrangement uses TRBV7-6 and TRBJ1-3; the TRBD1 assignment by TCRdb is unverifiable without DNA. The germline gives CDR1 SGHVS, CDR2 FNYEAQ. The length of the CDR3 is 15 residues. The CDR3 region is CASSQQGALGNTIYF.

This rearrangement joins TRBV12-3 or TRBV12-4 to TRBJ2-1; TCRdb indicates TRBD2, and absent DNA this call remains unverified. The CDR3 covers 16 residues. This CDR3 reads CASSTKRDPRVYEQFF.

V is TRBV28 and J is TRBJ2-7; TCRdb's D gene call, TRBD1, goes unchecked for lack of DNA. The CDR3 totals 13 residues. CDR1 and CDR2 from the germline V gene are MDHEN and SYDVKM. The chain's CDR3 is CASRSGTDYEQYF.

The rearrangement joins TRBV29-1 to TRBJ2-2; TCRdb picks TRBD2, but there is no DNA to check that call. The CDR3 runs 11 residues. Germline lookup yields CDR1 SQVTM and CDR2 ANQGSEA. The CDR3 protein is CSAERDGELFF.

The V call is TRBV27, the J call TRBJ2-5; TCRdb's D gene call, TRBD2, goes unchecked for lack of DNA. The CDR3 contains 18 residues. Per germline, CDR1 MNHEY and CDR2 SMNVEV (reference sequence). The CDR3 protein is CASSLFGLAGGVQETQYF.

This chain links TRBV18 with TRBJ1-2. The CDR3 consists of 15 residues. The germline V gene encodes CDR1 KGHSH and CDR2 LQKENI. Here the CDR3 reads CASSPPRQANYGYTF.

The chain has TRBV27 and TRBJ1-2; TCRdb's D gene call, TRBD1, goes unchecked for lack of DNA. The CDR3 is made up of 15 amino acids. Germline loops: CDR1 MNHEY, CDR2 SMNVEV (reference sequence). The CDR3 sequence: CASSLDTSGTYGYTF.

The chain is built from TRBV5-1 and TRBJ2-1; the D call from TCRdb, TRBD1, cannot be confirmed without DNA. The CDR3 totals 17 residues. Germline lookup yields CDR1 SGHRS and CDR2 YFSETQ. The CDR3 loop reads CASSAYMTGAGYNEQFF.

This chain joins TRBV4-3 and TRBJ2-1; with no DNA, the TCRdb D assignment of TRBD1 cannot be verified. The CDR3 totals 18 residues. Germline loops: CDR1 LGHNA, CDR2 YSLEER. CDR3 in amino acids: CASSQAEHDRGPKDEQFF.

Here the CDR3 reads CASTYSGSYEQYF. V is TRBV7-8 and J is TRBJ2-7. This CDR3 spans 13 amino acids. Germline lookup yields CDR1 SGHVS and CDR2 FQNEAQ. Variable domain in full (rest from reference TRBV7-8 and TRBJ2-7): GAGVSQSPRYKVAKRGQDVALRCDPISGHVSLFWYQQALGQGPEFLTYFQNEAQLDKSGLPSDRFFAERPEGSVSTLKIQRTQQEDSAVYLCASTYSGSYEQYFGPGTRLTVT.

The chain couples TRBV13 to TRBJ2-5; as DNA is missing, the TRBD1 call by TCRdb cannot be tested. Germline V gene data show CDR1 as PRHDT and CDR2 as FYEKMQ (reference sequence). This CDR3 has 14 amino acids. The CDR3: CASKGGGEQETQYF. Full variable domain (remainder filled in from reference TRBV13 and TRBJ2-5): AAGVIQSPRHLIKEKRETATLKCYPIPRHDTVYWYQQGPGQDPQFLISFYEKMQSDKGSIPDRFSAQQFSDYHSELNMSSLELGDSALYFCASKGGGEQETQYFGPGTRLLVL.

This chain joins TRBV7-9 and TRBJ2-7; TCRdb proposes TRBD2, but this gene call is untestable without DNA. The CDR3 covers 15 residues. Germline CDR1 is SEHNR and CDR2 is FQNEAQ (reference sequence). The CDR3 spells CASSSPLGTRGEQYF.

The J gene is TRBJ1-2, the V gene TRBV20-1; TCRdb's D call of TRBD1 is untestable without DNA. The germline CDR1 and CDR2 sequences are DFQATT and SNEGSKA (reference sequence). The CDR3 is made up of 14 amino acids. This chain's CDR3 is CSARWGQGSYGYTF.

CDR3 residues: CASSLAGGTTSYEQYF. The chain joins TRBV5-1 to TRBJ2-7; TCRdb names TRBD2, which stays unverified in the absence of DNA. The CDR3 is 16 amino acids. Germline V gene sequence: CDR1 SGHRS, CDR2 YFSETQ.

V gene TRBV28 combines with J gene TRBJ2-3. CDR1 and CDR2 (germline): MDHEN, SYDVKM. This CDR3 region has 13 residues. CDR3: CASRTVATDTQYF.

V usage is TRBV5-1 and J usage is TRBJ2-7. This CDR3 comprises 13 residues. Germline V lookup: CDR1 SGHRS, CDR2 YFSETQ. The CDR3 protein is CASSPRRSYEQYF.

The rearrangement uses TRBV20-1 and TRBJ2-1. The CDR3 has 16 residues. From germline, CDR1 is DFQATT and CDR2 SNEGSKA (reference sequence). CDR3 sequence: CSARASLAGSTHEQFF.

The chain joins TRBV12-3 or TRBV12-4 to TRBJ2-7. The length of the CDR3 is 13 residues. This chain's CDR3 is CASSLSRSYEQYF.

This chain connects TRBV5-5 to TRBJ1-5. From germline, CDR1 is SGHKS and CDR2 YYEKEE (reference sequence). The CDR3 covers 12 residues. CDR3 amino acids: CASSDLNQPQHF.

This chain joins TRBV7-7 and TRBJ2-2; TCRdb's D gene call, TRBD2, goes unchecked for lack of DNA. CDR3 size: 17 residues. CDR1 is SSHAT and CDR2 is FNYEAQ in the germline V gene (reference sequence). The CDR3 protein is CASSLVPRGVNTGELFF.

The chain combines TRBV29-1 with TRBJ1-2. This CDR3 has 13 amino acids. The V gene's germline CDR1 is SQVTM and CDR2 ANQGSEA. The chain's CDR3 is CSVDDGPNYGYTF.

The chain couples TRBV6-2 or TRBV6-3 to TRBJ2-7; TCRdb reports TRBD1, a call that lacks DNA to check it against. This CDR3 contains 13 residues. The germline V gene has CDR1 MNHEY and CDR2 SVGEGT. CDR3 sequence: CATSGTGTREQYF.